This entry lists 6 T cell receptor beta chains sequenced from one sample in a study of T cells after yellow fever vaccination. TCRdb re-analysed the 5' RACE reads in MiXCR, keeping a single row per CDR3 protein. The sample lists 300,000 to 450,000 distinct CDR3 sequences, 6.2% occurring once. The sample was PBMCs, taken 5 days after the yellow fever booster vaccination. These receptors were taken from a man aged 25-40 years who received the YFV17D yellow fever vaccine.

This clonotype was detected a few times. The CDR3 sequence is CASSLEGDKRRGETQYF. DNA of the CDR3: TGCGCCAGCAGCTTGGAGGGGGACAAAAGGAGGGGAGAGACCCAGTACTTC. This sequence joins TRBV5-1 and TRBJ2-5; the D gene could be TRBD1 or TRBD2 (6 bases each). The CDR3 runs 17 residues. V dropped 0 bases and J dropped 4 bases, with 19 bases sitting between them. Germline V CDR1 and CDR2: SGHRS, YFSETQ.

This clonotype was recorded at least ten times. The rearrangement joins TRBV20-1 to TRBJ2-5; tentatively, D is TRBD1 or TRBD2 (5 bases each). This CDR3 is 13 amino acids long. CDR1 DFQATT and CDR2 SNEGSKA come from the germline V gene (reference sequence). The germline V and J ends were trimmed by 3 bases and 2 bases, with 10 bases remaining between them. The CDR3, as DNA: TGCAGTGCTAGTGGGACGGCGCAAGAGACCCAGTACTTC. This encodes CSASGTAQETQYF.

The sample holds a few counts of this clonotype. V usage is TRBV19 and J usage is TRBJ2-6; D is ambiguous. This CDR3 comprises 15 residues. Looked up from germline, CDR1 is LNHDA and CDR2 is SQIVND (reference sequence). V lost 6 bases and J 3 bases, leaving 12 bases between the germline ends. Here the CDR3 DNA reads TGTGCCAGTAGCGGCCGGTTGAATGGGGCCAACGTCCTGACTTTC. It is translated as CASSGRLNGANVLTF.

A few counts support this clonotype. The genes are TRBV28 and TRBJ1-2; D perhaps matches TRBD1 (5 bases). CDR3 size: 13 residues. Trimming pared 5 bases from V and 4 bases from J, leaving 11 bases between. The germline CDR1 and CDR2 sequences are MDHEN and SYDVKM. DNA for the CDR3: TGTGCCAGCAGTACCCCGGGGGGCTATGGCTACACCTTC. This translates into CASSTPGGYGYTF.

The sample holds one count of this clonotype. The chain uses TRBV5-4 and TRBJ2-7; 10 nucleotides line up with TRBD2. The CDR3 spans 15 residues. The V gene end was trimmed by 4 bases and the J gene end by 6 bases; junction bases not matched to a gene: 10. CDR1 SGHNT and CDR2 YYREEE come from the germline V gene (reference sequence). The CDR3 nucleotides read TGTGCCAGCAGCCTCGGAGCGGGAGGGCTGCCCGAGCAGTACTTC. Residues: CASSLGAGGLPEQYF.

Ten or more counts support this clonotype. The V gene is TRBV20-1, the J gene TRBJ2-3, with TRBD2 matching over 9 bases. Trimming took 6 bases from V and 1 from J; bases not matched to a gene: 2. The CDR3 is 13 residues long. Germline CDR1 is DFQATT and CDR2 is SNEGSKA (reference sequence). CDR3: CSARTSGTDTQYF. The CDR3 DNA follows: TGCAGTGCCAGGACTAGCGGCACAGATACGCAGTATTTT.